The 16 T cell receptor beta chains below were found in one sample sequenced in a study of blood T cells in healthy people across ages. A sample-barcoded 5' primer and a J-beta primer mix were used in a second PCR of roughly 7 to 11 cycles. TCRdb passed the 5' RACE reads through MiXCR, listing each CDR3 protein once. The sample has approximately 820,000 distinct CDR3 sequences; 40% to 50% are singletons. The sample comprised blood. These receptors were obtained from a man aged 55 to 70 in good health.

This rearrangement joins TRBV10-2 to TRBJ2-7; 9 bases match TRBD1. The CDR3 length is 14 residues. Germline V gene lookup returns CDR1 WSHSY and CDR2 SAAADI. Germline trimming cut 3 bases from V and 4 bases from J; bases unmatched to any gene: 4. CDR3 sequence (DNA): TGCGCCAGCAGTGATTCGGGACAGGGTTACGAGCAGTACTTC. Protein sequence: CASSDSGQGYEQYF.

V gene TRBV15 combines with J gene TRBJ2-5, with a possible D match to TRBD1 (6 bases). The DNA end lines up better with TRBJ2-7; the J call may be wrong. CDR3 length equals 15 residues. Germline CDR1 LNHNV, CDR2 YYDKDF (reference sequence). The CDR3 coding sequence is TGTGCCACCAGCAGAGATCGTAACAGGGCCTACGAGCAGTACTTC. This sequence encodes CATSRDRNRAYEQYF.

V gene TRBV6-1 combines with J gene TRBJ1-2; no firm D call. The CDR3 contains 15 residues. Between the trimmed V and J ends, which lost 0 bases and 5 bases, there was a span of 13 bases. The germline CDR1 and CDR2 sequences are MNHNS and SASEGT. This CDR3 is CASSEALPGVYGYTF. The CDR3 nucleotides read TGTGCCAGCAGTGAAGCGCTTCCAGGAGTATATGGCTACACCTTC.

The chain combines TRBV7-9 with TRBJ1-4; D unclear. The CDR3 covers 14 residues. CDR1 is SEHNR and CDR2 is FQNEAQ in the germline V gene (reference sequence). With 1 base removed from V and 7 bases from J, the gap between germline ends came to 10 bases. The CDR3 coding sequence is TGTGCCAGCAGCTTAGGGGTGGGTGGTGAAAAACTGTTTTTT. Amino acids: CASSLGVGGEKLFF.

DNA of the CDR3: TGTGCCAGCAGCTTGCGGGAAGACTCCTACGAGCAGTACTTC. Translated: CASSLREDSYEQYF. The V and J genes are TRBV11-2 and TRBJ2-7; possibly TRBD2 for D (6 bases). The CDR3 totals 14 residues. With 3 bases removed from V and 0 bases from J, the gap between germline ends came to 9 bases. CDR1 and CDR2 from the germline V gene are SGHAT and FQNNGV.

This clonotype was observed at least ten times. V is TRBV5-4 and J is TRBJ2-5; 8 bases match TRBD2. Germline V gene data show CDR1 as SGHNT and CDR2 as YYREEE (reference sequence). CDR3 length equals 14 residues. The J segment lost 3 bases and the V segment lost 0 bases, leaving 1 base of the junction unmatched. The CDR3 nucleotides read TGTGCCAGCAGCTTGGCGGGGGGGGAAGAGACCCAGTACTTC. Translating gives CASSLAGGEETQYF.

The rearrangement links TRBV7-3 to TRBJ1-1; D is undetermined. Germline V CDR1 and CDR2: SGHTA, FQGTGA. This CDR3 has 15 residues. Deletions cut 0 bases from V and 5 bases from J, with 13 bases between. This chain's CDR3 is CASSLTSAGGTEAFF. CDR3 DNA sequence: TGTGCCAGCAGCTTAACGTCGGCAGGAGGAACTGAAGCTTTCTTT.

The V call is TRBV2, the J call TRBJ2-5; TRBD2 might be the D (5 bases). The CDR3 covers 13 residues. Trimming took 6 bases from V and 2 from J, leaving 10 bases between them. Looked up from germline, CDR1 is SNHLY and CDR2 is FYNNEI. This chain's CDR3 is CASSEGRQETQYF. In DNA form, the CDR3 reads TGTGCCAGCAGCGAGGGCAGACAAGAGACCCAGTACTTC.

The rearrangement uses TRBV28 and TRBJ2-3, with TRBD2 identical over 9 bases. The CDR3 sequence is 17 residues long. J gave up 0 bases and V 6 bases, and 10 bases lay outside the gene matches. Germline CDR1 and CDR2: MDHEN and SYDVKM. CDR3 protein: CASREWVAGVSTDTQYF. CDR3 sequence (DNA): TGTGCCAGCAGGGAGTGGGTAGCGGGGGTAAGCACAGATACGCAGTATTTT. Based on the CDR3 plus reference TRBV28 and TRBJ2-3, the full variable domain is DVKVTQSSRYLVKRTGEKVFLECVQDMDHENMFWYRQDPGLGLRLIYFSYDVKMKEKGDIPEGYSVSREKKERFSLILESASTNQTSMYLCASREWVAGVSTDTQYFGPGTRLTVL.

About this clonotype: An end of the junction differs from the germline gene, which may be a read error. V and J are TRBV2 and TRBJ2-6, with no clear D. The CDR3 loop spans 18 amino acids. Germline V CDR1 and CDR2: SNHLY, FYNNEI. Here the CDR3 reads CASGEAAGSWSGANVLTF. The CDR3 nucleotides are TGTGCCAGCGGTGAAGCTGCAGGCTCGTGGTCTGGGGCCAACGTCCTGACTTTC.

The V and J genes are TRBV7-2 and TRBJ1-1; no firm D call. V shed 8 bases and J shed 2 bases, with 15 bases lying between them. This CDR3 contains 14 residues. CDR1 and CDR2 (germline): SGHTA, FQGNSA. The CDR3 protein is CASALLAPNTEAFF. The CDR3 DNA is TGTGCCAGCGCTCTCCTAGCTCCCAACACTGAAGCTTTCTTT.

This chain connects TRBV6-5 to TRBJ2-4; the D gene could be TRBD1 or TRBD2 (5 bases each). The better agreement between TRBJ2-7 and the DNA end casts doubt on the J call. The CDR3 extends over 15 amino acids. Germline V gives CDR1 MNHEY, CDR2 SVGAGI. CDR3 in DNA: TGTGCCAGCAGGCCTATGCCGGGACCGTGGGACGAGCAGTACTTC. Encoded protein: CASRPMPGPWDEQYF.

This clonotype occurred a few times. J is TRBJ2-7 and V is TRBV28, with D perhaps matching TRBD1 or TRBD2 (6 bases each). The V and J ends lost 2 bases and 2 bases respectively, with 10 bases between them. Germline V CDR1 and CDR2: MDHEN, SYDVKM. The CDR3 spans 14 residues. The CDR3 region is CASSLRGAPYEQYF. Written as DNA, the CDR3 is TGTGCCAGCAGTTTAAGGGGGGCCCCCTACGAGCAGTACTTC.

This chain links TRBV11-2 with TRBJ1-1, with a tentative D call TRBD1 (5 bases). V lost 5 bases, J lost 7 bases, and 14 bases lay in between. Germline CDR1 and CDR2: SGHAT and FQNNGV. The CDR3 runs 13 residues. The CDR3 coding sequence is TGTGCCAGCAGCAGACGGGGGTTTGGTGAAGCTTTCTTT. Residues: CASSRRGFGEAFF.

The chain has TRBV5-6 and TRBJ2-1; no firm D call. The CDR3 length is 13 residues. Germline V CDR1 and CDR2: SGHDT, YYEEEE. The V end lost 7 bases, the J end lost 8 bases, and 16 bases lay between the germline ends. CDR3 region: CASGTGRRDEQFF. CDR3 nucleotides: TGTGCCAGCGGCACCGGTCGAAGGGATGAGCAGTTCTTC. Filled out from reference TRBV5-6 and TRBJ2-1, the complete variable domain reads DAGVTQSPTHLIKTRGQQVTLRCSPKSGHDTVSWYQQALGQGPQFIFQYYEEEERQRGNFPDRFSGHQFPNYSSELNVNALLLGDSALYLCASGTGRRDEQFFGPGTRLTVL.

DNA of the CDR3: TGCGCCAGCAGCATCCCGGGGCAGGGGGAGTACTTC. Translation: CASSIPGQGEYF. The V gene is TRBV5-1, the J gene TRBJ2-5, with 7 bases that match TRBD1. Per germline, CDR1 SGHRS and CDR2 YFSETQ. Trimming cost V 4 bases and J 12 bases; bases outside gene matches: 9. This CDR3 is 12 amino acids long.